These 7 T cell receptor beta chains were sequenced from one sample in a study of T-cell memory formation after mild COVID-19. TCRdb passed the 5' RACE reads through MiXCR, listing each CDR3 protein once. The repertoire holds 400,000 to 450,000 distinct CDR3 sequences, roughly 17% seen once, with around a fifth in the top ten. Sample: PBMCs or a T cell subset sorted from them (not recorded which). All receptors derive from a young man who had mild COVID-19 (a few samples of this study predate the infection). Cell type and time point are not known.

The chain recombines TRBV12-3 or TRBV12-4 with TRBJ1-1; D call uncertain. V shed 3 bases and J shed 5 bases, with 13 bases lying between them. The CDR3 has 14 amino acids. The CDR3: CASSFHWVGTEAFF. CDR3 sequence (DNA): TGTGCCAGCAGTTTCCATTGGGTTGGAACTGAAGCTTTCTTT.

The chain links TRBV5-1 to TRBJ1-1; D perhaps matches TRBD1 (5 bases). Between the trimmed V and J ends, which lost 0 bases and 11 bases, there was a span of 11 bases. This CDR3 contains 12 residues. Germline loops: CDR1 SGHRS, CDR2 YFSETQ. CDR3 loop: CASSLGSRDAFF. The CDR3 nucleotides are TGCGCCAGCAGCTTGGGATCTCGGGACGCTTTCTTT.

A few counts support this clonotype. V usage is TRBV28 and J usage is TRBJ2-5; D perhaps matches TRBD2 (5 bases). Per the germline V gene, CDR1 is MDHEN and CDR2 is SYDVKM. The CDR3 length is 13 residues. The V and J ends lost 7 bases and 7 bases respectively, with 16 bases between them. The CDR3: CASIGAGPRTQYF. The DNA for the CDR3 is TGTGCCAGCATTGGTGCGGGCCCAAGGACCCAGTACTTC.

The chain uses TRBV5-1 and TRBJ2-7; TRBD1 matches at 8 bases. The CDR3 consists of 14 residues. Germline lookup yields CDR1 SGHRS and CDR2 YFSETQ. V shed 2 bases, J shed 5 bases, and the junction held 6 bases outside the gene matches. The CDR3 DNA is TGCGCCAGCAGCTTAACAGGGGGTCTTGACGAGCAGTACGTC. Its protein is CASSLTGGLDEQYV.

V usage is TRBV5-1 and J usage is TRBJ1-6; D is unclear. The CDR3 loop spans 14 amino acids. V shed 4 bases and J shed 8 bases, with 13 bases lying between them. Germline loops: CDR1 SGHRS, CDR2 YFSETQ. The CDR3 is CASSGDVGYSPLHF. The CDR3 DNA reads TGCGCCAGCAGCGGTGACGTCGGGTATTCACCCCTCCACTTT. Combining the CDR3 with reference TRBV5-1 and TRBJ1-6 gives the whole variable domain KAGVTQTPRYLIKTRGQQVTLSCSPISGHRSVSWYQQTPGQGLQFLFEYFSETQRNKGNFPGRFSGRQFSNSRSEMNVSTLELGDSALYLCASSGDVGYSPLHFGNGTRLTVT.

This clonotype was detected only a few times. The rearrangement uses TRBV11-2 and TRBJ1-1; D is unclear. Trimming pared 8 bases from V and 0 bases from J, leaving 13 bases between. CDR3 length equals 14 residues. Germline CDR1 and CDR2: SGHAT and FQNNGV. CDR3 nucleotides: TGTGCCAGCCTCAAGGGCCCCGTGAACACTGAAGCTTTCTTT. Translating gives CASLKGPVNTEAFF.

The CDR3 region is CASSLALAGGGYQETQYF. The CDR3 DNA reads TGTGCCAGCAGCTTAGCGCTAGCGGGGGGCGGGTACCAAGAGACCCAGTACTTC. V usage is TRBV7-2 and J usage is TRBJ2-5, with 11 bases lining up with TRBD2. V shed 0 bases and J 0 bases; nucleotides not matched to a gene: 6. The CDR3 covers 18 residues. Germline V gene lookup returns CDR1 SGHTA and CDR2 FQGNSA. The full variable domain, completed using reference TRBV7-2 and TRBJ2-5, is GAGVSQSPSNKVTEKGKDVELRCDPISGHTALYWYRQSLGQGLEFLIYFQGNSAPDKSGLPSDRFSAERTGGSVSTLTIQRTQQEDSAVYLCASSLALAGGGYQETQYFGPGTRLLVL.